This passage covers 27 T cell receptor beta chains from one sample sequenced in a study of T cell responses to AZD1222 COVID-19 vaccine. The assay was immunoSEQ multiplex PCR, and TCRdb's table has in-frame clones only and misses some. Of about 82,000 clones detected, 90% appear once; the ten largest clones hold about 5.2%. The sample was peripheral blood, taken on day 0 of AZD1222 vaccination. The receptors derive from an adult in good health.

J is TRBJ1-6 and V is TRBV28; a possible D gene is TRBD1 (6 bases). Germline V CDR1 and CDR2: MDHEN, SYDVKM. Between the trimmed V and J ends, which lost 1 base and 10 bases, there was a span of 20 bases. The CDR3 totals 17 residues. The CDR3 is CASSLSGGRGGKSPLHF. The DNA for the CDR3 is TGTGCCAGCAGTTTATCGGGGGGCCGCGGCGGTAAATCACCCCTCCACTTT.

V is TRBV5-5 and J is TRBJ1-5; 9 positions agree with TRBD1. The CDR3 spans 18 residues. Germline loops: CDR1 SGHKS, CDR2 YYEKEE (reference sequence). Trimming at V came to 4 bases and at J to 3 bases, leaving 14 bases not matched to a gene. The CDR3 loop is CASSLGAPGTGYNQPQHF. The CDR3 DNA reads as TGTGCCAGCAGCCTTGGGGCGCCCGGGACAGGGTACAATCAGCCCCAGCATTTT.

The chain uses TRBV18 and TRBJ1-4; TRBD1 is a possible D gene (6 bases). The CDR3 contains 14 residues. Germline V gene data show CDR1 as KGHSH and CDR2 as LQKENI. Between the trimmed V and J ends, which lost 4 bases and 5 bases, there was a span of 11 bases. The chain's CDR3 is CASSLGQLNEKLFF. CDR3 DNA sequence: TGTGCCAGCTCACTTGGACAGTTAAATGAAAAACTGTTTTTT.

The chain recombines TRBV5-5 with TRBJ1-4, with D possibly being TRBD1 (5 bases). V was trimmed by 4 bases and J by 5 bases, leaving 21 bases between them. Germline V CDR1 and CDR2: SGHKS, YYEKEE (reference sequence). The CDR3 has 17 residues. CDR3 DNA: TGTGCCAGCAGCCCCTTAGGAGCCGGGACTACCAATGAAAAACTGTTTTTT. Amino acid sequence: CASSPLGAGTTNEKLFF.

This sequence joins TRBV4-3 and TRBJ2-1; 14 bases are shared with TRBD2. Trimming took 8 bases from V and 8 from J; bases not matched to a gene: 11. Germline CDR1 and CDR2: LGHNA and YSLEER. The CDR3 has 16 amino acids. The CDR3 spells CASPRRLAGGFYEQFF. CDR3 nucleotides: TGCGCCAGCCCTCGACGACTAGCGGGGGGGTTTTATGAGCAGTTCTTC.

CDR3 in DNA: TGTGCCAGCAGCCCCCACGGCCCAGGGAGCTATGGCTACACCTTC. Translating gives CASSPHGPGSYGYTF. The rearrangement joins TRBV7-3 to TRBJ1-2, with D possibly matching TRBD1 (5 bases). Trimming removed 5 bases from V and 4 bases from J, with 17 bases in between. The CDR3 is 15 amino acids. Looked up from germline, CDR1 is SGHTA and CDR2 is FQGTGA.

The rearrangement joins TRBV28 to TRBJ1-3, with D maybe TRBD1 (5 bases). Trimming removed 7 bases from V and 3 bases from J, with 10 bases in between. Germline V CDR1 and CDR2: MDHEN, SYDVKM. The CDR3 has 13 residues. The chain's CDR3 is CASMGPGGNTIYF. Written as DNA, the CDR3 is TGTGCCAGCATGGGGCCAGGTGGAAACACCATATATTTT.

The J gene is TRBJ1-5, the V gene TRBV19, with D tentatively TRBD1 (6 bases). CDR3 size: 15 residues. Looked up from germline, CDR1 is LNHDA and CDR2 is SQIVND (reference sequence). V lost 7 bases and J 4 bases, leaving 17 bases between the germline ends. The CDR3 DNA follows: TGTGCCAGTAATAATAGGGGGGGCGGAAATCAGCCCCAGCATTTT. It encodes CASNNRGGGNQPQHF.

The chain has TRBV5-5 and TRBJ2-3; D might be TRBD1 or TRBD2, each matching 5 bases. Per germline, CDR1 SGHKS and CDR2 YYEKEE (reference sequence). Trimming left V 4 bases short and J 1 base short, with 16 bases between. This CDR3 region has 16 residues. CDR3 DNA: TGTGCCAGCAGCCCAAACCCGGGGCCGGGCACAGATACGCAGTATTTT. Amino acid sequence: CASSPNPGPGTDTQYF.

The genes are TRBV6-5 and TRBJ1-5; TRBD1 agrees at 7 bases. Per germline, CDR1 MNHEY and CDR2 SVGAGI. V trimming: 6 bases; J trimming: 6 bases; junction bases outside the gene matches: 8. The CDR3 is 14 residues long. The CDR3 sequence: CASRTGYEGQPQHF. In DNA, the CDR3 is TGTGCCAGCAGGACAGGGTATGAAGGTCAGCCCCAGCATTTT.

CDR3 sequence: CASSFRTGSSYEQYF. The DNA of the CDR3 is TGCGCCAGCAGCTTTCGGACAGGGAGCTCCTACGAGCAGTACTTC. J is TRBJ2-7 and V is TRBV5-1; TRBD1 aligns across 8 bases. Germline CDR1 reads SGHRS; CDR2 reads YFSETQ. This CDR3 is built from 15 residues. V was clipped by 2 bases and J by 0 bases; unmatched bases: 4.

The genes are TRBV4-1 and TRBJ1-5; 7 bases line up with TRBD1. The CDR3 runs 16 residues. Germline V gene data show CDR1 as MGHRA and CDR2 as YSYEKL. The ends lost 1 base at V and 2 bases at J; junction bases unmatched: 5. The CDR3, as DNA: TGCGCCAGCAGCCAAGGAACAGGGGCTGGCAATCAGCCCCAGCATTTT. The encoded protein is CASSQGTGAGNQPQHF.

V and J are TRBV28 and TRBJ2-7; 7 bases agree with TRBD1. V trimming: 4 bases; J trimming: 5 bases; junction bases outside the gene matches: 5. CDR1 and CDR2 from the germline V gene are MDHEN and SYDVKM. CDR3 length: 13 residues. The CDR3 DNA reads TGTGCCAGCAGTTCACAGGGGATGGACGAGCAGTACTTC. Its translation: CASSSQGMDEQYF.

This chain uses TRBV5-3 with TRBJ2-1, with D unclear. TRBV5-3 is an open reading frame whose function is uncertain. The V end was cut by 4 bases, the J end by 8 bases, with 7 bases between. The CDR3 covers 11 residues. The CDR3 DNA sequence: TGTGCCAGAAGCCAACTCTATGAGCAGTTCTTC. Amino acids: CARSQLYEQFF.

This chain joins TRBV6-1 and TRBJ1-6; D is ambiguous. V was shortened by 3 bases and J by 0 bases, with 3 bases between the two germline ends. CDR1 and CDR2 (germline): MNHNS, SASEGT. This CDR3 comprises 14 residues. CDR3 coding DNA: TGTGCCAGCAGTGAGAGCTCCTATAATTCACCCCTCCACTTT. As protein: CASSESSYNSPLHF.

The V and J genes are TRBV10-3 and TRBJ2-7; TRBD2 agrees at 8 bases. Germline V CDR1 and CDR2: ENHRY, SYGVKD. The ends lost 3 bases at V and 1 base at J; junction bases unmatched: 2. This CDR3 comprises 14 residues. CDR3 in DNA: TGTGCCATCAGTGACCAGCGGGGGTCCTACGAGCAGTACTTC. This codes for CAISDQRGSYEQYF.

CDR3 DNA: TGTGCCAGCAGCTTGACAGGTGCTGGAAACACCATATATTTT. Its translation: CASSLTGAGNTIYF. The chain recombines TRBV6-5 with TRBJ1-3, with a tentative D call TRBD1 (6 bases). Germline CDR1 and CDR2: MNHEY and SVGAGI. Deletions cut 6 bases from V and 2 bases from J, with 11 bases between. This CDR3 comprises 14 residues.

The chain combines TRBV28 with TRBJ1-1; TRBD1 might be the D (5 bases). This CDR3 has 17 residues. Germline values: CDR1 MDHEN, CDR2 SYDVKM. Between the trimmed V and J ends, which lost 4 bases and 0 bases, there was a span of 18 bases. In DNA, the CDR3 is TGTGCCAGCAGTTACCCCTCACAGGATCCCATGAACACTGAAGCTTTCTTT. Its protein is CASSYPSQDPMNTEAFF.

The gene calls are TRBV12-3 or TRBV12-4 and TRBJ1-2; D is perhaps TRBD1 (6 bases). The CDR3 extends over 13 amino acids. Between the trimmed V and J ends, which lost 1 base and 5 bases, there was a span of 8 bases. Written as DNA, the CDR3 is TGTGCCAGCAGTTTAGAAAGGGGGTATGGCTACACCTTC. Its translation: CASSLERGYGYTF.

The rearrangement uses TRBV7-2 and TRBJ2-3, with a tentative D call TRBD2 (6 bases). V was shortened by 5 bases and J by 6 bases, with 18 bases between the two germline ends. The V gene's germline CDR1 is SGHTA and CDR2 FQGNSA. The CDR3 is made up of 15 amino acids. CDR3: CASSLDGTPADTQYF. For the CDR3, the DNA is TGTGCCAGCAGCCTCGACGGGACTCCGGCCGATACGCAGTATTTT. Filled out from reference TRBV7-2 and TRBJ2-3, the complete variable domain reads GAGVSQSPSNKVTEKGKDVELRCDPISGHTALYWYRQSLGQGLEFLIYFQGNSAPDKSGLPSDRFSAERTGGSVSTLTIQRTQQEDSAVYLCASSLDGTPADTQYFGPGTRLTVL.

This chain links TRBV5-6 with TRBJ2-1; TRBD2 matches at 8 bases. With 4 bases clipped from V and 12 bases from J, the junction kept 12 bases outside the gene matches. The CDR3 length is 14 residues. CDR1 is SGHDT and CDR2 is YYEEEE in the germline V gene. CDR3 sequence: CASSPPGLGVAQFF. The CDR3 DNA reads TGTGCCAGCAGCCCCCCGGGACTAGGGGTAGCGCAGTTCTTC.

V is TRBV7-9 and J is TRBJ2-3, with 10 bases lining up with TRBD1. This CDR3 contains 16 residues. V lost 4 bases and J lost 8; bases outside the gene matches: 12. The germline gives CDR1 SEHNR, CDR2 FQNEAQ (reference sequence). For the CDR3, the DNA is TGTGCCAGCAGCTCCTCCGGGACAGGGGCGGTAGGTACGCAGTATTTT. The encoded protein is CASSSSGTGAVGTQYF.

The V and J genes are TRBV6-1 and TRBJ1-1; 7 bases map to TRBD1. CDR1 is MNHNS, CDR2 SASEGT, per germline. This CDR3 comprises 15 residues. Germline trimming cut 1 base from V and 3 bases from J; bases unmatched to any gene: 5. The CDR3 spells CASSEGTGGHTEAFF. CDR3 nucleotides: TGTGCCAGCAGTGAAGGGACAGGCGGGCACACTGAAGCTTTCTTT.

The chain joins TRBV19 to TRBJ2-7; either TRBD1 or TRBD2 may fit D (5 bases each). CDR1 and CDR2 (germline): LNHDA, SQIVND (reference sequence). Trimming left V 4 bases short and J 2 bases short, with 12 bases between. CDR3 length: 14 residues. The CDR3 DNA is TGTGCCAGTAGTAAACGGGGCGCAGCCTACGAGCAGTACTTC. This encodes CASSKRGAAYEQYF.

The rearrangement links TRBV28 to TRBJ1-4; possible D gene TRBD1, 6 bases. The CDR3 contains 13 residues. Germline V gene sequence: CDR1 MDHEN, CDR2 SYDVKM. The ends were cut back, 5 bases at V and 7 bases at J, with 11 bases in the middle. The CDR3 sequence is CASSRTVGEKLFF. The CDR3 bases are TGTGCCAGCAGTCGGACAGTGGGTGAAAAACTGTTTTTT.

The chain uses TRBV9 and TRBJ1-2; the match to TRBD1 covers 9 bases. The germline V gene encodes CDR1 SGDLS and CDR2 YYNGEE. Trimming cost V 0 bases and J 8 bases; bases outside gene matches: 8. CDR3 length: 15 residues. This CDR3 reads CASSVGPGTGRGYTF. The CDR3, as DNA: TGTGCCAGCAGCGTAGGCCCCGGGACAGGGAGAGGCTACACCTTC.

The gene calls are TRBV2 and TRBJ2-3, with 8 nucleotides matching TRBD2. CDR1 and CDR2 from the germline V gene are SNHLY and FYNNEI. V was pared by 8 bases and J by 0 bases, with 4 bases of the junction left unmatched. This CDR3 has 14 amino acids. CDR3 bases: TGTGCCAGCCTTTCGGGGGGGAGCACAGATACGCAGTATTTT. Translation: CASLSGGSTDTQYF.